The 7 T cell receptor beta chains listed next were all sequenced from one sample in a study of cytomegalovirus exposure and HLA in healthy donors. Amplification used 60 Vbeta primers and 13 Jbeta primers. The table came from immunoSEQ multiplex PCR; TCRdb's copy has only in-frame clones and leaves some out. The table has approximately 150,000 clones, 78% seen once. Source material: PBMCs. The receptors derive from a woman younger than 30 in good health and CMV-seropositive.

The V call is TRBV7-2, the J call TRBJ2-5; 10 nucleotides agree with TRBD2. CDR3 length: 15 residues. CDR1 and CDR2 from the germline V gene are SGHTA and FQGNSA. V gave up 5 bases and J gave up 4 bases; unmatched junction bases: 7. CDR3: CASSAGLAAIETQYF. DNA for the CDR3: TGTGCCAGCAGCGCCGGACTAGCGGCGATAGAGACCCAGTACTTC.

The gene calls are TRBV6-5 and TRBJ1-2; TRBD1 is a possible D gene (5 bases). Germline V gene data show CDR1 as MNHEY and CDR2 as SVGAGI. V was pared by 0 bases and J by 1 base, with 6 bases between. CDR3 length equals 14 residues. The CDR3 reads CASSYSTDNYGYTF. DNA for the CDR3: TGTGCCAGCAGTTACTCGACAGATAACTATGGCTACACCTTC.

The gene calls are TRBV9 and TRBJ1-4; 8 positions match TRBD1. Germline CDR1 reads SGDLS; CDR2 reads YYNGEE. The V segment lost 0 bases and the J segment 3 bases; nucleotides outside the gene matches: 4. The CDR3 has 16 amino acids. This CDR3 is CASSVDSRGPNEKLFF. For the CDR3, the DNA is TGTGCCAGCAGCGTAGATTCCAGGGGGCCTAATGAAAAACTGTTTTTT. The variable domain in full, completed from reference TRBV9 and TRBJ1-4, reads DSGVTQTPKHLITATGQRVTLRCSPRSGDLSVYWYQQSLDQGLQFLIQYYNGEERAKGNILERFSAQQFPDLHSELNLSSLELGDSALYFCASSVDSRGPNEKLFFGSGTQLSVL.

This clone was counted a single time. The V gene is TRBV11-2, the J gene TRBJ1-4; 9 nucleotides agree with TRBD1. The V and J ends lost 4 bases and 13 bases, in that order; junction bases with no gene match: 4. The germline V gene encodes CDR1 SGHAT and CDR2 FQNNGV. CDR3 length: 12 residues. The CDR3 DNA reads TGTGCCAGCAGCTACACAGGGGGCGGACTGTTTTTT. Its protein is CASSYTGGGLFF.

This clone was detected a few times. The junction differs from germline at one of its ends, possibly a read error. J is TRBJ2-5 and V is TRBV7-9; 10 bases agree with TRBD2. This CDR3 has 16 amino acids. Germline V CDR1 and CDR2: SEHNR, FQNEAQ (reference sequence). The CDR3, as DNA: TGTTCCAGCAGCTTCCCCCGGCTAGCGGGGGTCGTGACCCAGTACTTC. Its protein product is CSSSFPRLAGVVTQYF.

The rearrangement joins TRBV6-4 to TRBJ2-7, with 11 bases matching TRBD1. V lost 8 bases, J lost 5 bases, and 17 bases stayed unmatched. CDR1 is MRHNA and CDR2 is SNTAGT in the germline V gene. There are 17 residues in the CDR3. The CDR3 DNA reads TGTGCCAGCCTCCCTGAGGCCGGGACAGGGGGGAGCGACGAGCAGTACTTC. Amino acids: CASLPEAGTGGSDEQYF.

The gene calls are TRBV28 and TRBJ1-1, with D uncertain. The V end was cut by 7 bases, the J end by 4 bases, with 19 bases between. CDR1 and CDR2 from the germline V gene are MDHEN and SYDVKM. The CDR3 totals 15 residues. The CDR3 DNA is TGTGCCAGCAATCCCCTTAGGGCTCGGGGCACTGAAGCTTTCTTT. Its translation is CASNPLRARGTEAFF.